Presented here are 2 T cell receptor beta chains from one specimen sequenced in a study of PD-L1 blockade in urothelial cancer. Libraries were prepared by immunoSEQ multiplex PCR; TCRdb keeps only in-frame clonotypes and omits some of them. The sample has nearly 2,500 clones, 37% seen once. The sequenced sample was tumor tissue, obtained before atezolizumab (anti-PD-L1) treatment. These receptors all stem from a man aged 55 to 69 with urothelial cancer.

The gene calls are TRBV6-8 and TRBJ2-7; weak D call: TRBD1 (6 bases). The germline gives CDR1 MNHGY, CDR2 SAAAGT. The V end lost 7 bases, the J end lost 6 bases, and 16 bases lay between the germline ends. The CDR3 extends over 13 amino acids. CDR3 residues: CASKGPGVSEQYF. CDR3 DNA: TGTGCCAGCAAGGGCCCAGGGGTAAGCGAGCAGTACTTC.

The chain employs TRBV12-5 and TRBJ2-5; 12 nucleotides align to TRBD2. The CDR3 contains 14 residues. Looked up from germline, CDR1 is LGHNT and CDR2 is FRNRAP. The CDR3 loop is CASTLAGGPQTQYF. The CDR3 DNA reads as TGTGCCAGCACCCTAGCGGGAGGGCCGCAGACCCAGTACTTC.